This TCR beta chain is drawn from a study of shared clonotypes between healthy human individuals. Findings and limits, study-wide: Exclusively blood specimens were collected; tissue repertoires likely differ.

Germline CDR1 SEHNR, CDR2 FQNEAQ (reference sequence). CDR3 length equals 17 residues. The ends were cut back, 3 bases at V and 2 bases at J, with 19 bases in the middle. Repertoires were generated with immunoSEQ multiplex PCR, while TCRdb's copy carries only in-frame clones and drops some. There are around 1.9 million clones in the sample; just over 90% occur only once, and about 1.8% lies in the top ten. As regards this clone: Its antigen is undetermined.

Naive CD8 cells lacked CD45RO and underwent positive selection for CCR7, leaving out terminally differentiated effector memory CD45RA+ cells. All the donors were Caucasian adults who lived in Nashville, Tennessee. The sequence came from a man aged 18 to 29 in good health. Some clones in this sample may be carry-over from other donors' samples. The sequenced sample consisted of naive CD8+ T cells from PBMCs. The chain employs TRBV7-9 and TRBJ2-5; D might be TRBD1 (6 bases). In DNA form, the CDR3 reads TGTGCCAGCAGCTTCCCGCCAGGGGTAGCAGGTCAAGAGACCCAGTACTTC. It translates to CASSFPPGVAGQETQYF.